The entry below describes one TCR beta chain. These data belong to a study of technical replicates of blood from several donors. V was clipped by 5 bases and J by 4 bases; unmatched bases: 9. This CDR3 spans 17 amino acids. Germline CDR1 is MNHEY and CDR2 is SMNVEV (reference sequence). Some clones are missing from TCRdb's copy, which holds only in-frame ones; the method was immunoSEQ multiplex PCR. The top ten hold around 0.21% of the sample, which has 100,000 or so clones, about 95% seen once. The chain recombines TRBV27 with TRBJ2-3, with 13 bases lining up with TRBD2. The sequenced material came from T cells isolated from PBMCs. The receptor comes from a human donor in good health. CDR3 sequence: CASSTSGRALIADTQYF. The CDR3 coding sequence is TGTGCCAGCAGTACTAGCGGGAGGGCTCTTATCGCAGATACGCAGTATTTT.